A selection of T cell receptor beta chains follows, all from one sample in a study of a mutant IDH1 vaccine in newly diagnosed glioma. No antigen is known for these receptors. Sequenced by immunoSEQ multiplex PCR; TCRdb stores in-frame clones only, minus some. In the table there are tens of thousands of clones, 80% to 85% of which are singletons. The specimen was PBMCs, collected from a glioma patient whose treatment included an IDH1 peptide vaccine. The receptors come from a man between 25 and 39 years old with glioma. The CDR3 runs from the conserved cysteine through the conserved F or W. The D gene is left open where the match is weak. The size entry is marked missing in some rows and otherwise reads once, few, many or a size class.

NA,TRBJ1-1,TRBV6-6,NA,CARPGAGGTEAFF,TGTGCCCGGCCTGGGGCCGGGGGCACTGAAGCTTTCTTT
NA,TRBJ1-2,TRBV11-2,NA,CASSLAPRGGVRRGYTF,TGTGCCAGCAGCTTAGCTCCGAGGGGCGGGGTGAGAAGAGGCTACACCTTC
NA,TRBJ1-2,TRBV18,TRBD1,CASSPGQGGYGYTF,TGTGCCAGCTCTCCGGGACAGGGAGGATATGGCTACACCTTC
NA,TRBJ1-2,TRBV7-8,NA,CASSFRGPGYGYTF,TGTGCCAGCAGTTTCCGGGGGCCTGGCTATGGCTACACCTTC
NA,TRBJ1-1,TRBV7-6,TRBD1,CASSFGQGNTEAFF,TGTGCCAGCAGCTTCGGACAGGGGAACACTGAAGCTTTCTTT
NA,TRBJ2-2,TRBV29-1,NA,CSALTGPSEAGELFF,TGCAGCGCTCTGACAGGCCCCTCGGAGGCCGGGGAGCTGTTTTTT
NA,TRBJ2-3,TRBV4-2,NA,CASSPKGRTDTQYF,TGTGCCAGCAGCCCAAAGGGCCGCACAGATACGCAGTATTTT
NA,TRBJ2-2,TRBV9,TRBD1,CASSARDRGTGELFF,TGTGCCAGCAGCGCCCGGGACAGGGGAACCGGGGAGCTGTTTTTT
NA,TRBJ2-5,TRBV4-1,NA,CASSQDYKKETQYF,TGCGCCAGCAGCCAAGATTATAAGAAAGAGACCCAGTACTTC
NA,TRBJ2-7,TRBV6-1,NA,CASSREFGYEQYF,TGTGCCAGCAGTAGGGAGTTCGGCTACGAGCAGTACTTC
NA,TRBJ1-1,TRBV6-5,NA,CASSYSPTSSPAFF,TGTGCCAGCAGTTACTCCCCAACCAGTTCGCCAGCTTTCTTT
NA,TRBJ1-6,TRBV30,NA,CAWRSQGSNSPLHF,TGTGCCTGGAGGTCGCAGGGCAGCAATTCACCCCTCCACTTT
NA,TRBJ2-3,TRBV6-1,TRBD1,CASSEDRTGSTDTQYF,TGTGCCAGCAGTGAAGACCGGACAGGGTCCACAGATACGCAGTATTTT
NA,TRBJ2-7,TRBV7-9,TRBD1,CASSFGTASYEQYF,TGTGCCAGCAGCTTCGGGACAGCCTCCTACGAGCAGTACTTC
NA,TRBJ2-1,TRBV10-1,NA,CASSASPGLPEQFF,TGCGCCAGCAGTGCTTCCCCGGGACTCCCTGAGCAGTTCTTC
NA,TRBJ1-2,TRBV6-5,NA,CASSEQETNYGYTF,TGTGCCAGCAGTGAACAGGAAACTAACTATGGCTACACCTTC
NA,TRBJ2-2,TRBV6-5,TRBD1,CASSRQGADTGELFF,TGTGCCAGCAGCCGACAGGGGGCGGACACCGGGGAGCTGTTTTTT
NA,TRBJ2-7,TRBV28,TRBD2,CASSLPRTSGGLISYEQYF,TGTGCCAGCAGTTTGCCTCGGACTAGCGGGGGCCTAATATCCTACGAGCAGTACTTC
NA,TRBJ2-1,TRBV9,NA,CASSVEQQPYNEQFF,TGTGCCAGCAGCGTAGAACAGCAACCTTACAATGAGCAGTTCTTC
NA,TRBJ2-7,TRBV27,TRBD1,CASSLAGTGMSYEQYF,TGTGCCAGCAGTTTAGCTGGGACAGGGATGTCCTACGAGCAGTACTTC
NA,TRBJ2-1,TRBV2,TRBD2,CASRREVNPLNEQFF,TGTGCCAGCCGACGGGAGGTCAATCCCCTCAATGAGCAGTTCTTC
NA,TRBJ2-2,TRBV5-1,TRBD1,CASSLGDRGTGELFF,TGCGCCAGCAGCTTGGGGGACAGGGGCACCGGGGAGCTGTTTTTT
few,TRBJ1-2,TRBV7-9,NA,CASSLATGFSYGYTF,TGTGCCAGCAGCTTAGCGACAGGCTTTTCCTATGGCTACACCTTC
NA,TRBJ1-1,TRBV18,NA,CASSLPDGKNTEAFF,TGTGCCAGCTCACTCCCGGACGGAAAGAACACTGAAGCTTTCTTT
NA,TRBJ1-4,TRBV10-2,NA,CASSEDRAAANEKLFF,TGCGCCAGCAGTGAGGATCGGGCCGCGGCTAATGAAAAACTGTTTTTT
few,TRBJ1-5,TRBV5-5,TRBD1,CASSLEGQGKLSISNQPQHF,TGTGCCAGCAGCTTGGAGGGACAGGGGAAGCTTTCCATTAGCAATCAGCCCCAGCATTTT